The clone carrying this TCR beta chain has ten or more counts. This sample was taken from a study of neurological immune-mediated disorders. Trimming pared 0 bases from V and 5 bases from J, leaving 10 bases between. The CDR3 has 15 residues. The germline V gene encodes CDR1 SGHTA and CDR2 FQGNSA. The cDNA was synthesized by means of template-switch 5'RACE, which was carried out with 10-nucleotide random UMIs. TCRdb re-derived calls from the 5' RACE reads in MiXCR, one entry per CDR3 protein. Of roughly 75,000 distinct CDR3 sequences in the sample, 2.5% to 3% are singletons; the top ten hold more than 0.95%.

The source is a woman aged 25 to 39 with multiple sclerosis. The chain employs TRBV7-2 and TRBJ2-2; possibly TRBD2 for D (5 bases). The material sequenced was PBMCs. DNA of the CDR3: TGTGCCAGCAGCTTAGCCGCCAGCGGAACCGGGGAGCTGTTTTTT. Translating it yields CASSLAASGTGELFF. Based on the CDR3 plus reference TRBV7-2 and TRBJ2-2, the full variable domain is GAGVSQSPSNKVTEKGKDVELRCDPISGHTALYWYRQSLGQGLEFLIYFQGNSAPDKSGLPSDRFSAERTGGSVSTLTIQRTQQEDSAVYLCASSLAASGTGELFFGEGSRLTVL.